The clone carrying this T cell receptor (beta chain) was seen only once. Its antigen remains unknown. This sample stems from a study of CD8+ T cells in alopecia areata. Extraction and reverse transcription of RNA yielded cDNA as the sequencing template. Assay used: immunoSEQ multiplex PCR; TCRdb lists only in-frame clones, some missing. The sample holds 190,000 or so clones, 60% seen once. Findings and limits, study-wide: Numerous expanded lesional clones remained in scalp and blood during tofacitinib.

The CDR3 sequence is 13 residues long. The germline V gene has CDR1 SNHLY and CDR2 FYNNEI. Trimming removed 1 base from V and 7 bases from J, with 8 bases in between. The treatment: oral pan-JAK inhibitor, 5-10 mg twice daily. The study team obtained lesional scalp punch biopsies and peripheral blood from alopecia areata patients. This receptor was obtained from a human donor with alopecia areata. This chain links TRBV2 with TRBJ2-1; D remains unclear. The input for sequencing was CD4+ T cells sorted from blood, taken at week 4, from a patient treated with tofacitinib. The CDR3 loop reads CASSEGPVNEQFF. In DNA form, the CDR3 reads TGTGCCAGCAGTGAAGGTCCGGTTAATGAGCAGTTCTTC.